This T cell receptor beta chain was recorded in a study of shared clonotypes between healthy human individuals. For the study at large: A donor's plate count was three for CD4 naive and three for CD4 memory; CD8 naive had two and CD8 memory one.

CDR3 size: 15 residues. Germline CDR1 MNHEY, CDR2 SVGAGI. Splitting the CD4+ cells yielded a CD45RA+ naive subset and a CD45RA-negative memory subset. This clone was counted between two and nine times. The junction and the germline gene differ at one end; a read error may be behind it. An assay was performed, and its level was deep. For each subset, genomic DNA was distributed in equal portions over several immunoSEQ plates. Sequencing used immunoSEQ multiplex PCR; TCRdb keeps in-frame clones, though not all of them. Of a few hundred thousand clones in the sample, about 65% are singletons; the top ten hold roughly 10%.

This receptor was identified in a young man in good health. What was sequenced was memory CD4+ T cells sorted from blood. Subset denoted: CD45RA-negative fraction. The chain links TRBV6-5 to TRBJ1-5; D possibly corresponds to TRBD1 (5 bases). CDR3 bases: TGTGCCAGCAGTTACTCGAATCAGGGCAATCGGCCCCAGCATTTT. Protein product: CASSYSNQGNRPQHF.